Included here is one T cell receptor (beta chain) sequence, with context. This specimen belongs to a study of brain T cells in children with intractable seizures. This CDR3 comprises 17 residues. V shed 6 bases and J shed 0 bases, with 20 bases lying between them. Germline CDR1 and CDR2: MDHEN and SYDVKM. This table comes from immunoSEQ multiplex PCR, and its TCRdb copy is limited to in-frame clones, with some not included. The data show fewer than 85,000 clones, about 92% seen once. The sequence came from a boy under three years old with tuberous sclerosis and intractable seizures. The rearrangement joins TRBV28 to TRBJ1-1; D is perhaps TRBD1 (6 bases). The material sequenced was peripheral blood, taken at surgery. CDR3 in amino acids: CASSGQTGITMNTEAFF. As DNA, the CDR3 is TGTGCCAGCAGCGGACAGACCGGCATTACCATGAACACTGAAGCTTTCTTT.